The rows below give T cell receptor beta chains drawn from one sample of a study of CD4 T cells in relation to SARS-CoV-2 and coronaviruses. Assay: immunoSEQ multiplex PCR; the TCRdb copy retains only in-frame clones and omits some. The table records tens of thousands of clones, under 80% of them present only once. For these TCRs, the target antigens are not known. The material sequenced was memory CD4+ T cells from PBMCs, cultured in vitro. The receptor source for this set is an adult with COVID-19. CDR3s include the opening cysteine and the closing phenylalanine or tryptophan. D genes are given only for firm matches. Some rows have no size entry. The others give once, few or many, or a class for an expanded clone.

CDR3aa	CDR3nt	j_gene	abundance	v_gene	d_gene
CASSLTPMGVAEQYF	TGTGCCAGCAGCTTAACACCGATGGGGGTCGCCGAGCAGTACTTC	TRBJ2-7	.	TRBV5-8	.
CASSLEIPGELFF	TGCGCCAGCAGCTTGGAAATTCCCGGGGAGCTGTTTTTT	TRBJ2-2	.	TRBV5-1	.
CASNSKYSTGQETQYF	TGTGCCAGCAACTCTAAGTACTCGACAGGCCAAGAGACCCAGTACTTC	TRBJ2-5	once	TRBV7-2	.
CASSPPERPNYGYTF	TGTGCCAGCTCCCCCCCGGAGCGACCCAACTATGGCTACACCTTC	TRBJ1-2	.	TRBV28	.
CAARSHGTDTQYF	TGTGCCGCTCGCTCCCACGGGACAGATACGCAGTATTTT	TRBJ2-3	.	TRBV27	.
CASSPRGIDYGYTF	TGCGCCAGCAGCCCCAGGGGCATCGACTATGGCTACACCTTC	TRBJ1-2	.	TRBV5-1	.
CASTNGDRVTDTQYF	TGTGCCAGCACTAACGGGGACAGGGTAACAGATACGCAGTATTTT	TRBJ2-3	.	TRBV6-5	TRBD1
CASSIGTGGASNEQFF	TGTGCCAGCAGCATAGGGACAGGGGGCGCTTCGAATGAGCAGTTCTTC	TRBJ2-1	.	TRBV9	TRBD1
CASSSPRSKGGRKLFF	TGTGCCAGCAGTTCCCCCAGATCTAAGGGAGGGCGAAAACTGTTTTTT	TRBJ1-4	.	TRBV28	.
CASSLVLSAVDTQYF	TGCGCCAGCAGCTTGGTCTTATCGGCCGTGGATACGCAGTATTTT	TRBJ2-3	.	TRBV5-1	.
CAGRQGGYNEQFF	TGTGCCGGACGACAGGGGGGCTACAATGAGCAGTTCTTC	TRBJ2-1	.	TRBV2	TRBD1
CASSFLAGETQYF	TGTGCCAGCAGTTTTTTGGCCGGAGAGACCCAGTACTTC	TRBJ2-5	.	TRBV12-3/TRBV12-4	.
CASSFGNQPQHF	TGTGCCAGCAGCTTCGGCAATCAGCCCCAGCATTTT	TRBJ1-5	.	TRBV7-2	.
CASSTSGAKNIQYF	TGTGCCAGCAGCACCTCAGGTGCCAAAAACATTCAGTACTTC	TRBJ2-4	.	TRBV5-6	.
CATSDSDRDEQFF	TGTGCCACCAGTGACTCGGACAGGGATGAGCAGTTCTTC	TRBJ2-1	.	TRBV24-1	TRBD1
CASSYGAPYSNQPQHF	TGTGCCAGCAGTTACGGGGCACCGTATAGCAATCAGCCCCAGCATTTT	TRBJ1-5	.	TRBV6-5	.
CASRKGTHSKETQYF	TGTGCCAGCAGAAAAGGGACCCACTCAAAAGAGACCCAGTACTTC	TRBJ2-5	.	TRBV5-8	.
CASKRQGASDGYTF	TGCGCCAGTAAAAGACAGGGGGCTAGTGATGGCTACACCTTC	TRBJ1-2	.	TRBV5-1	TRBD1
CASSRDYSNQPQHF	TGTGCCAGTAGTAGGGACTATAGCAATCAGCCCCAGCATTTT	TRBJ1-5	few	TRBV19	.
CASGAGLHGADTQYF	TGTGCCAGCGGGGCGGGACTCCATGGGGCAGATACGCAGTATTTT	TRBJ2-3	once	TRBV9	.
CASTLLGGVSYEQYF	TGCGCCAGCACCCTTCTAGGAGGGGTAAGCTACGAGCAGTACTTC	TRBJ2-7	.	TRBV5-1	.
CASSIPSAGSFGEAFF	TGTGCCAGTAGTATACCCTCGGCAGGGTCGTTTGGTGAAGCTTTCTTT	TRBJ1-1	.	TRBV19	.
CASSETSTGELFF	TGTGCCAGCAGTGAGACTAGCACCGGGGAGCTGTTTTTT	TRBJ2-2	few	TRBV6-4	.
CASSRGQGPYYEQYF	TGTGCCAGCAGCAGGGGACAGGGGCCTTACTACGAGCAGTACTTC	TRBJ2-7	.	TRBV5-5	TRBD1
CASSQRTGRSQPQHF	TGTGCCAGCAGCCAAAGGACAGGTCGGAGTCAGCCCCAGCATTTT	TRBJ1-5	.	TRBV6-2/TRBV6-3	TRBD1
CASTQRRGMVAGNEQFF	TGTGCCAGCACACAACGTAGGGGGATGGTAGCAGGCAATGAGCAGTTCTTC	TRBJ2-1	.	TRBV28	.
CASNRDTNSPLHF	TGTGCCAGCAACCGGGACACGAATTCACCCCTCCACTTT	TRBJ1-6	.	TRBV5-6	.
CASSSHGMTGELFF	TGTGCCAGCAGTTCCCATGGCATGACCGGGGAGCTGTTTTTT	TRBJ2-2	few	TRBV6-5	.
CASSQGYDRLDAGELFF	TGCGCCAGCAGCCAAGGGTACGACAGACTAGACGCCGGGGAGCTGTTTTTT	TRBJ2-2	few	TRBV4-3	.
CASSPGTGYSGNTIYF	TGTGCCAGCTCACCAGGGACGGGATATTCCGGAAACACCATATATTTT	TRBJ1-3	.	TRBV18	.
CASSRPGLGGYNEQFF	TGTGCCAGCAGCCGGCCGGGACTGGGAGGATACAATGAGCAGTTCTTC	TRBJ2-1	.	TRBV28	.
CASSLGLAGTDTQYF	TGCGCCAGCAGCTTGGGACTAGCGGGCACAGATACGCAGTATTTT	TRBJ2-3	.	TRBV5-1	TRBD2
CASTPAGTRYEQYF	TGTGCCAGCACCCCTGCCGGGACGCGGTACGAGCAGTACTTC	TRBJ2-7	.	TRBV5-6	.
CASKTSSVTKQETQYF	TGTGCCAGTAAGACCTCTAGCGTGACCAAGCAAGAGACCCAGTACTTC	TRBJ2-5	.	TRBV19	.
CASSSPYLGQASSYNEQFF	TGTGCCAGCAGTTCTCCTTACCTCGGACAGGCGAGCTCCTACAATGAGCAGTTCTTC	TRBJ2-1	few	TRBV28	TRBD1
CASRRLADYEQYF	TGTGCCAGCAGGAGACTAGCAGACTACGAGCAGTACTTC	TRBJ2-7	.	TRBV6-5	TRBD2
CASAREHTDTQYF	TGTGCCAGCGCGCGGGAACACACAGATACGCAGTATTTT	TRBJ2-3	.	TRBV2	.
CASSPSGNTIYF	TGTGCCAGCAGCCCGAGTGGAAACACCATATATTTT	TRBJ1-3	.	TRBV6-6	.
CSAPEGYEQYF	TGCAGTGCTCCGGAGGGCTACGAGCAGTACTTC	TRBJ2-7	.	TRBV20-1	.
CASSSPANEQFF	TGTGCCAGCAGTTCCCCAGCCAATGAGCAGTTCTTC	TRBJ2-1	.	TRBV6-5	.
CASSRSGTGTYEQYF	TGTGCCAGCAGTAGGTCCGGGACAGGGACCTACGAGCAGTACTTC	TRBJ2-7	.	TRBV6-5	TRBD1
CASSLTGREGPREQFF	TGTGCCAGCAGCTTAACGGGGCGGGAGGGCCCTCGGGAGCAGTTCTTC	TRBJ2-1	.	TRBV7-3	TRBD2
CAISDGGGETEAFF	TGTGCCATCAGTGATGGGGGTGGGGAGACTGAAGCTTTCTTT	TRBJ1-1	.	TRBV10-3	.
CASSLFGHTYQETQYF	TGTGCCAGCAGCTTGTTCGGCCACACGTACCAAGAGACCCAGTACTTC	TRBJ2-5	.	TRBV5-5	.
CASTPQGSYGYTF	TGTGCCAGCACCCCACAGGGAAGCTATGGCTACACCTTC	TRBJ1-2	few	TRBV5-5	.
CASSWTSGDYEQYF	TGCGCCAGCAGTTGGACTAGCGGGGACTACGAGCAGTACTTC	TRBJ2-7	.	TRBV4-1	TRBD2
CASSLGTGDNSYEQYF	TGCGCCAGCAGCCTTGGGACAGGCGACAATAGCTACGAGCAGTACTTC	TRBJ2-7	few	TRBV4-3	TRBD1
CASSSGSRRPGTLYEAFF	TGCGCCAGCAGCTCAGGTTCCCGCCGGCCAGGGACACTGTATGAAGCTTTCTTT	TRBJ1-1	.	TRBV4-1	.
CASSQVVDGGELFF	TGTGCCAGCAGCCAAGTAGTGGACGGCGGGGAGCTGTTTTTT	TRBJ2-2	.	TRBV3-1/TRBV3-2	.
CASSPAQGTQYF	TGTGCCAGCAGCCCGGCCCAGGGGACCCAGTACTTC	TRBJ2-5	.	TRBV3-1/TRBV3-2	.